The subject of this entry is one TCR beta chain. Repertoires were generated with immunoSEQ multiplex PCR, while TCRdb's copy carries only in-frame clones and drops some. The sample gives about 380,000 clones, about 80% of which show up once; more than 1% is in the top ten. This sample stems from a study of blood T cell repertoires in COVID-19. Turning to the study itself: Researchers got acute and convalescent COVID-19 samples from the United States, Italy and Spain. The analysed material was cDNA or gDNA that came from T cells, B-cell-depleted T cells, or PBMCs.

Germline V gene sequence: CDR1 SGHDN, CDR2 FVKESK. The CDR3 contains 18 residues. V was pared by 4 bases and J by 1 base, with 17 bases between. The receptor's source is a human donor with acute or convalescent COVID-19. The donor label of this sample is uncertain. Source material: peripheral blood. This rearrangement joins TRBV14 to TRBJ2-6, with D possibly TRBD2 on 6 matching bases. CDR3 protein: CASSLRIAEPSGANVLTF. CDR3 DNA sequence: TGTGCCAGCAGCCTTCGAATAGCGGAACCTTCTGGGGCCAACGTCCTGACTTTC.